The entry below describes one TCR beta chain. These data originate in a study of blood T cell repertoires in COVID-19. At the level of the study: Sites across the United States, Italy and Spain contributed samples from acute and convalescent COVID-19. Sources were T cells, B-cell-depleted T cells, or PBMCs; the material itself was cDNA or gDNA.

In the original processing: Reference gene primer amplification gave nucleated cell count estimates. Clones were sequenced by immunoSEQ multiplex PCR, and TCRdb holds only the in-frame ones, with some missing. That table gives V, J and clone size, and the DNA gave D and trimming. The sample gives approximately 100,000 clones, roughly 84% of which show up once; around 12% is in the top ten. The TCR sequence derives from a human donor in a cohort sampled during active COVID-19. Sequencing was carried out using peripheral blood.

CDR3 sequence reads: CASSVDWTGTYEQYF. CDR3 sequence (DNA): TGTGCCAGCAGCGTAGATTGGACAGGAACCTACGAGCAGTACTTC. V is TRBV9 and J is TRBJ2-7; TRBD1 aligns across 7 bases. V lost 0 bases and J lost 2; bases outside the gene matches: 5. The CDR3 loop spans 15 amino acids. Germline loops: CDR1 SGDLS, CDR2 YYNGEE.